This passage covers 28 T cell receptor beta chains from one sample sequenced in a study of Graves' ophthalmopathy and Graves' hyperthyroidism. RNA transcripts yielded amplified TCR beta CDR3 regions. HTBI primers served in a first-round RT-PCR, which a second-round multiplex PCR followed. Via MiXCR, TCRdb re-called the multiplex PCR reads, giving one row per CDR3 protein. The sample includes around 1.1 million distinct CDR3 sequences, 35% to 40% seen only once; the top ten take 11%. The material sequenced was peripheral blood or thyroid tissue (not recorded which). Receptor source: an adult man with Graves' hyperthyroidism.

There are a few counts of this clonotype. The rearrangement uses TRBV14 and TRBJ2-7; 8 bases line up with TRBD1. This CDR3 spans 15 amino acids. Germline V gene lookup returns CDR1 SGHDN and CDR2 FVKESK. With 4 bases clipped from V and 2 bases from J, the junction kept 7 bases outside the gene matches. The CDR3 region is CASSPQGQETYEQYF. The CDR3 nucleotides are TGTGCCAGCAGCCCACAGGGACAGGAGACCTACGAGCAGTACTTC.

The chain uses TRBV7-2 and TRBJ2-5, with 11 bases lining up with TRBD1. CDR1 SGHTA and CDR2 FQGNSA come from the germline V gene. The CDR3 is made up of 15 amino acids. V was clipped by 4 bases and J by 1 base; unmatched bases: 2. The DNA of the CDR3 is TGTGCCAGCAGCTGGGACAGGGGGTCCCAAGAGACCCAGTACTTC. Its translation: CASSWDRGSQETQYF.

This clonotype was counted only a few times. This chain connects TRBV6-2 or TRBV6-3 to TRBJ1-1, with TRBD1 matching 10 bases. From germline, CDR1 is MNHEY and CDR2 SVGEGT. The CDR3 length is 17 residues. V lost 7 bases, J lost 5 bases, and 16 bases stayed unmatched. For the CDR3, the DNA is TGTGCCAGCATCTACCGGGACAGGGGCGGCTCTTTGACTGAAGCTTTCTTT. Translated, it gives CASIYRDRGGSLTEAFF.

This clonotype has a count of ten or more. The chain recombines TRBV11-1 with TRBJ2-5; 10 bases are a match to TRBD2. CDR1 SGHAT and CDR2 FQDESV come from the germline V gene (reference sequence). V lost 0 bases and J lost 7; bases outside the gene matches: 5. The CDR3 contains 15 residues. The CDR3 sequence: CASSLALAGVLTQYF. The CDR3 DNA reads as TGTGCCAGCAGCTTAGCGCTAGCGGGGGTTCTGACCCAGTACTTC.

Details on this clonotype: A much more abundant neighbour one base away suggests this may be a read error. The chain recombines TRBV5-1 with TRBJ1-5; perhaps TRBD1 as D (5 bases). Germline assignment: CDR1 SGHRS and CDR2 YFSETQ. The CDR3 runs to 16 residues. V was trimmed by 2 bases and J by 7 bases, leaving 19 bases between them. CDR3 loop: CASSLGPGPAGQPQHF. As DNA, the CDR3 is TGCGCCAGCAGCTTAGGCCCGGGACCCGCCGGACAGCCCCAGCATTTT.

This clonotype was detected ten times or more. The chain uses TRBV15 and TRBJ1-2; D gene unclear. This CDR3 comprises 13 residues. CDR1 and CDR2 (germline): LNHNV, YYDKDF (reference sequence). V was clipped by 4 bases and J by 7 bases, with 13 bases between them. The CDR3 is CATSTYPPGGYTF. In DNA, the CDR3 is TGTGCCACCAGCACTTACCCGCCGGGTGGCTACACCTTC.

The chain couples TRBV7-2 to TRBJ2-2, with 7 positions matching TRBD2. The V segment lost 8 bases and the J segment 7 bases; nucleotides outside the gene matches: 10. The CDR3 runs 14 residues. Germline CDR1 SGHTA, CDR2 FQGNSA. CDR3: CASPGAGANGELFF. CDR3 nucleotide sequence: TGTGCCAGCCCTGGCGCGGGAGCGAACGGGGAGCTGTTTTTT.

This clonotype was recorded at least ten times. The chain has TRBV11-2 and TRBJ2-5; TRBD2 aligns across 13 bases. The V gene end was trimmed by 2 bases and the J gene end by 3 bases; junction bases not matched to a gene: 9. CDR1 and CDR2 (germline): SGHAT, FQNNGV. CDR3 length: 18 residues. The CDR3 protein is CASSLFDGTSGKKETQYF. DNA for the CDR3: TGTGCCAGCAGCTTATTTGACGGGACTAGCGGGAAGAAAGAGACCCAGTACTTC.

This clonotype occurred many times. This rearrangement joins TRBV20-1 to TRBJ1-5; TRBD1 is a possible D gene (6 bases). The CDR3 runs 14 residues. Trimming left V 5 bases short and J 0 bases short, with 11 bases between. Germline V gene sequence: CDR1 DFQATT, CDR2 SNEGSKA (reference sequence). Written as DNA, the CDR3 is TGCAGTGCTCACCACAGGGATAGCAATCAGCCCCAGCATTTT. Its translation: CSAHHRDSNQPQHF.

This clonotype showed up many times. One end of the junction fails to match germline, which may point to a read error. This chain links TRBV5-1 with TRBJ2-5; D tentatively fits TRBD1 or TRBD2 (5 bases each). This CDR3 contains 13 residues. Germline lookup yields CDR1 SGHRS and CDR2 YFSETQ. The CDR3 loop reads CASSRDGQETQYF. The CDR3 DNA reads as TGTGCCAGCAGCCGGGACGGGCAAGAGACCCAGTACTTC.

The chain has TRBV10-3 and TRBJ1-5, with D tentatively TRBD1 (5 bases). Germline CDR1 reads ENHRY; CDR2 reads SYGVKD. The CDR3 spans 14 residues. V was cut by 6 bases and J by 7 bases, with 16 bases left in between. The CDR3 protein is CAISDGGWGQPQHF. For the CDR3, the DNA is TGTGCCATCAGCGATGGGGGATGGGGACAGCCCCAGCATTTT.

The chain couples TRBV2 to TRBJ1-4, with no clear D. The CDR3 covers 14 residues. V lost 3 bases and J lost 2, with 7 bases in between. Germline CDR1 is SNHLY and CDR2 is FYNNEI. The CDR3 DNA reads TGTGCCAGCAGTGAGGGGATGACTAATGAAAAACTGTTTTTT. Its translation is CASSEGMTNEKLFF. The whole variable domain, filled in from reference TRBV2 and TRBJ1-4, reads EPEVTQTPSHQVTQMGQEVILRCVPISNHLYFYWYRQILGQKVEFLVSFYNNEISEKSEIFDDQFSVERPDGSNFTLKIRSTKLEDSAMYFCASSEGMTNEKLFFGSGTQLSVL.

The V call is TRBV2, the J call TRBJ2-2, with TRBD1 matching 10 bases. The trim removed 6 bases at V and 8 bases at J, leaving 9 bases unmatched. Germline lookup yields CDR1 SNHLY and CDR2 FYNNEI. The CDR3 length is 15 residues. This CDR3 reads CASSLRRDRGGELFF. The CDR3 coding sequence is TGTGCCAGCAGCCTCCGCCGGGACAGGGGAGGGGAGCTGTTTTTT.

This clonotype turned up a few times. V is TRBV9 and J is TRBJ2-3; D gene unclear. Trimming pared 2 bases from V and 3 bases from J, leaving 19 bases between. There are 17 residues in the CDR3. Germline V gives CDR1 SGDLS, CDR2 YYNGEE. CDR3 DNA sequence: TGTGCCAGCAGCGTTCAACCAACACCCCTGGGAACAGATACGCAGTATTTT. Its protein product is CASSVQPTPLGTDTQYF. Combining the CDR3 with reference TRBV9 and TRBJ2-3 gives the whole variable domain DSGVTQTPKHLITATGQRVTLRCSPRSGDLSVYWYQQSLDQGLQFLIQYYNGEERAKGNILERFSAQQFPDLHSELNLSSLELGDSALYFCASSVQPTPLGTDTQYFGPGTRLTVL.

This clonotype was recorded a few times. This chain connects TRBV7-9 to TRBJ1-6; maybe TRBD1 (6 bases). The CDR3 has 14 residues. Germline CDR1 is SEHNR and CDR2 is FQNEAQ (reference sequence). The germline V and J ends were trimmed by 7 bases and 10 bases, with 17 bases remaining between them. The CDR3: CASTKQGFGSPLHF. CDR3 nucleotides: TGTGCCAGCACCAAACAGGGATTCGGATCACCCCTCCACTTT.

The rearrangement uses TRBV2 and TRBJ2-7; 7 bases agree with TRBD1. This CDR3 region has 15 residues. With V trimmed by 6 bases and J by 0 bases, 8 bases remained unmatched. Germline CDR1 reads SNHLY; CDR2 reads FYNNEI. The CDR3, as DNA: TGTGCCAGCAGCTCTGGCCGGGACAGCTCCTACGAGCAGTACTTC. Translated, it gives CASSSGRDSSYEQYF.

The chain is built from TRBV19 and TRBJ1-1, with 9 positions matching TRBD1. After removal of 6 bases from V and 1 base from J, the junction contained 15 bases not matched to a gene. The CDR3 totals 18 residues. Germline V gene data show CDR1 as LNHDA and CDR2 as SQIVND (reference sequence). The CDR3 here is CASRTGTGIDRQNTEAFF. CDR3 in DNA: TGTGCCAGTAGGACCGGGACAGGGATCGACAGACAGAACACTGAAGCTTTCTTT.

This clonotype came up many times. The V gene is TRBV20-1, the J gene TRBJ2-7; TRBD2 aligns across 9 bases. The CDR3 runs to 15 residues. Germline trimming cut 6 bases from V and 2 bases from J; bases unmatched to any gene: 11. CDR1 and CDR2 from the germline V gene are DFQATT and SNEGSKA (reference sequence). The CDR3 sequence: CSAQEVASGAYEQYF. In nucleotides, the CDR3 is TGCAGTGCCCAAGAGGTCGCTAGCGGGGCCTACGAGCAGTACTTC.

This clonotype was observed many times. The V and J genes are TRBV2 and TRBJ1-2; 8 bases fit TRBD1. V lost 10 bases to trimming and J lost 0 bases; unmatched junction nucleotides: 13. The germline gives CDR1 SNHLY, CDR2 FYNNEI. The CDR3 is 16 amino acids. Written as DNA, the CDR3 is TGTGCCATCTCTAGGACAGGGCGAAAAGCTAACTATGGCTACACCTTC. As protein: CAISRTGRKANYGYTF.

Comment on this clonotype: The conserved closing phenylalanine or tryptophan is absent in this CDR3, likely reflecting a read error. It is unclear where the CDR3 begins or ends on the DNA, so no DNA is shown, and the CDR3 is as TCRdb lists it. This CDR3 is CATNDGVPNT. V gene TRBV15 combines with J gene TRBJ2-6; the table assigns TRBD1, which was not confirmed against the DNA. Germline lookup yields CDR1 LNHNV and CDR2 YYDKDF (reference sequence). The CDR3 sequence runs 10 residues, both termini included.

V gene TRBV6-5 combines with J gene TRBJ2-5, with 9 bases aligning to TRBD1. The junction had 9 bases not matched to a gene; V was cut back by 6 bases and J by 1 base. Per germline, CDR1 MNHEY and CDR2 SVGAGI. The CDR3 sequence is 16 residues long. The DNA for the CDR3 is TGTGCCAGCAGGGAATCGGACAGGGGAGTCCAAGAGACCCAGTACTTC. It is translated as CASRESDRGVQETQYF.

The genes are TRBV29-1 and TRBJ2-7; TRBD1 agrees at 10 bases. The CDR3 length is 14 residues. Trimming cost V 4 bases and J 3 bases; bases outside gene matches: 6. The germline V gene has CDR1 SQVTM and CDR2 ANQGSEA. The DNA of the CDR3 is TGCAGCGTTGGGACAGGGGGTAGTATCTACGAGCAGTACTTC. This gives the protein CSVGTGGSIYEQYF.

This chain connects TRBV30 to TRBJ1-2, with 9 bases lining up with TRBD1. CDR3 length: 15 residues. Germline CDR1 GTSNPN, CDR2 SVGIG (reference sequence). After removal of 0 bases from V and 8 bases from J, the junction contained 10 bases not matched to a gene. This CDR3 reads CAWSVPEQGARGYTF. The DNA for the CDR3 is TGTGCCTGGAGTGTACCCGAACAGGGGGCGAGGGGCTACACCTTC. Filled out from reference TRBV30 and TRBJ1-2, the complete variable domain reads SQTIHQWPATLVQPVGSPLSLECTVEGTSNPNLYWYRQAAGRGLQLLFYSVGIGQISSEVPQNLSASRPQDRQFILSSKKLLLSDSGFYLCAWSVPEQGARGYTFGSGTRLTVV.

This clonotype was observed many times. CDR3 sequence reads: CSVDTSGNYEQYF. For the CDR3, the DNA is TGCAGCGTTGATACTAGCGGGAATTACGAGCAGTACTTC. The J gene is TRBJ2-7, the V gene TRBV29-1, with 10 nucleotides matching TRBD2. Germline V gene lookup returns CDR1 SQVTM and CDR2 ANQGSEA. CDR3 length: 13 residues. V was pared by 3 bases and J by 4 bases, with 3 bases of the junction left unmatched.

Points on this clonotype: One end of the junction fails to match germline, which may point to a read error. The chain joins TRBV20-1 to TRBJ2-5; D might be TRBD1 (7 bases). Germline loops: CDR1 DFQATT, CDR2 SNEGSKA (reference sequence). The CDR3 covers 10 residues. The DNA of the CDR3 is TGCAGTGCTACCTTCGCGGGACAGCACTTC. Its translation: CSATFAGQHF.

This rearrangement joins TRBV25-1 to TRBJ1-4, with unresolved D. V gave up 5 bases and J gave up 8 bases, with 15 bases separating them. The CDR3 spans 14 residues. Germline CDR1 reads MGHDK; CDR2 reads SYGVNS. The CDR3 DNA reads as TGTGCCAGCAGTTTACTTTTTGGGAACGAAAAACTGTTTTTT. Encoded protein: CASSLLFGNEKLFF.

To note about this clonotype: A junction boundary mismatches the germline segment, possibly from a read error. The V call is TRBV10-3, the J call TRBJ1-1; TRBD1 might be the D (6 bases). Germline CDR1 reads ENHRY; CDR2 reads SYGVKD. The length of the CDR3 is 14 residues. CDR3 nucleotides: TGTGCCATCAGTGAAGCAGGGGCGGACACTAAAGCTTTCTTT. This encodes CAISEAGADTKAFF.

In the case of this clonotype: Germline and junction disagree at one end, which may indicate a read error. V and J are TRBV11-2 and TRBJ1-1; D remains unclear. Per the germline V gene, CDR1 is SGHAT and CDR2 is FQNNGV. The CDR3 has 16 residues. CDR3 sequence (DNA): TGTGCCGGCAGCCTACGACTTACCCTGGGGAACACTGAAGCATTCTTT. It is translated as CAGSLRLTLGNTEAFF.